The next 22 T cell receptor beta chains were all read from a single sample in a study of tumor-infiltrating lymphocytes in primary liver carcinoma (dated by TCRdb to about 2017). Blood RNA was extracted from unsorted whole blood with TRIzol reagent; germline DNA came from the DNeasy Blood & Tissue kit. The listed sequencing device is Illumina HiSeq 2500. TCRbeta-specific cDNA was reverse-transcribed from 500 to 550 ng total RNA using a constant-region primer and ProtoScript II reverse transcriptase. Construction of the TCRbeta libraries relied on three nested rounds of multiplex PCR, following a slightly modified ARM-PCR procedure. The first two PCR rounds used multiplex TRBV1-TRBV30 forward primers with a Cbeta reverse primer, each for about 11 cycles. TCRdb ran its own pipeline on the public reads, namely fastp trimming at Q25 and MiXCR clone calling, and kept in-frame beta chains. Every entry covers one CDR3 protein and lists the most common genes and DNA from its rows. Within this sample are 180,000 or so distinct CDR3 sequences, with approximately 60% of them counted one time only. The ten largest clones represent under 75% of the sample.

Sequencing was performed on peripheral blood. Receptors were obtained from a man aged 35 to 55 with primary liver carcinoma and hepatitis B virus infection.

In regard to this clonotype: Lacking the conserved final phenylalanine or tryptophan, this CDR3 likely reflects a read error. The V gene is TRBV11-2, the J gene TRBJ1-5; perhaps TRBD1 as D (6 bases). The CDR3 spans 15 residues. CDR1 and CDR2 (germline): SGHAT, FQNNGV. CDR3 bases: TGTGTCAGCAGGTCCCGGACAGAAGCGAATCAGCCCCAGCATATT. It yields the protein CVSRSRTEANQPQHI.

This chain links TRBV4-1 with TRBJ2-5, with 10 bases aligning to TRBD1. Germline loops: CDR1 MGHRA, CDR2 YSYEKL. The length of the CDR3 is 15 residues. J was trimmed by 5 bases and V by 3 bases; bases with no gene match: 6. The CDR3 reads CASSHQTGGMETQYF. The CDR3 region has the DNA TGCGCCAGCAGCCATCAGACAGGGGGCATGGAGACCCAGTACTTC.

This chain uses TRBV6-5 with TRBJ2-2; 7 bases match TRBD2. The CDR3 has 16 amino acids. The V segment lost 0 bases and the J segment 7 bases; nucleotides outside the gene matches: 8. CDR1 and CDR2 (germline): MNHEY, SVGAGI. CDR3 nucleotides: TGTGCCAGCAGTTACTCTGGACTAGATCGGGGCGGGGAGCTGTTTTTT. It is translated as CASSYSGLDRGGELFF.

Points on this clonotype: A read error is possible here, since a much larger clone lies one base away. The chain is built from TRBV5-1 and TRBJ2-7, with 7 nucleotides matching TRBD2. CDR3 length: 13 residues. V was pared by 7 bases and J by 0 bases, with 4 bases of the junction left unmatched. The germline V gene encodes CDR1 SGHRS and CDR2 YFSETQ. CDR3 residues: CASGEGSSYEQYF. The CDR3 DNA sequence: TGCGCCAGCGGGGAGGGGAGCTCCTACGAGCAGTACTTC.

A single count supports this clonotype. A much bigger clone sits one base away, suggesting this may be a read error. The chain joins TRBV6-5 to TRBJ1-1; 7 bases align to TRBD1. The CDR3 runs 15 residues. Germline CDR1 is MNHEY and CDR2 is SVGAGI. The chain's CDR3 is CVSSTSHRGDTEAFF. In DNA form, the CDR3 reads TGTGTCAGCAGCACCTCCCACAGGGGCGACACTGAAGCTTTCTTT.

Remarks on this clonotype: A clone one base away is much larger, so this may be a read error. This chain uses TRBV11-2 with TRBJ2-7; no clear D. The CDR3 contains 12 residues. CDR1 and CDR2 from the germline V gene are SGHAT and FQNNGV. The CDR3 DNA reads as TGTGGCAGCAGCTACCGGATACACGAGCAGTACTTC. Protein sequence: CGSSYRIHEQYF.

This clonotype has a handful of counts. The chain employs TRBV5-6 and TRBJ1-3; no clear D gene. Germline V gene sequence: CDR1 SGHDT, CDR2 YYEEEE. V was trimmed by 0 bases and J by 0 bases, leaving 10 bases between them. The CDR3 loop spans 16 amino acids. Here the CDR3 DNA reads TGTGCCAGCAGCTTGGTCGGCTTCAGCTCTGGAAACACCATATATTTT. Translation gives CASSLVGFSSGNTIYF.

As to this clonotype: A much larger clone lies one base from this, so it may be a read error. The chain is built from TRBV29-1 and TRBJ2-3; 9 positions match TRBD1. Germline V gene sequence: CDR1 SQVTM, CDR2 ANQGSEA. With V trimmed by 2 bases and J by 6 bases, 6 bases remained unmatched. The CDR3 has 14 residues. CDR3 sequence: CSVEQNRGLDTQYF. The DNA for the CDR3 is TGCAGCGTTGAACAGAACAGGGGGCTTGATACGCAGTATTTT.

About this clonotype: Because it lacks the conserved phenylalanine or tryptophan at the end, this CDR3 is likely a read error. Because the CDR3's place on the DNA is in doubt, the DNA is left out and the CDR3 is given as listed by TCRdb. The rearrangement uses TRBV11-2 and TRBJ2-7. From germline, CDR1 is SGHAT and CDR2 FQNNGV. The CDR3 is 14 amino acids long, termini counted. CDR3 sequence reads: CASSLTDGAHEHCL.

On this clonotype: Since a much larger clone is just one base distant, this may be a read error. The CDR3 DNA follows: TGTGCCAGCAGACACGTTACAGATGCGCAGTATTTT. This encodes CASRHVTDAQYF. The chain carries TRBV6-5 and TRBJ2-3; D unclear. The CDR3 totals 12 residues. The V gene's germline CDR1 is MNHEY and CDR2 SVGAGI.

About this clonotype itself: Since a much larger clone is just one base distant, this may be a read error. The rearrangement joins TRBV12-3 or TRBV12-4 to TRBJ2-1; D is ambiguous. This CDR3 has 13 residues. For the CDR3, the DNA is TGTGCCAGCGGTTTACGAGAAGCGACTCTTAGGTTCTTC. Protein product: CASGLREATLRFF.

Of note for this clonotype: At one end the junction does not follow the germline gene, possibly because of a read error. This rearrangement joins TRBV7-9 to TRBJ1-4; D remains unclear. The CDR3 has 13 residues. The germline gives CDR1 SEHNR, CDR2 FQNEAQ (reference sequence). The CDR3, as DNA: TGTGTCAGCAGCCCACGCACGAATGAAAAACTGTTTTTT. Protein: CVSSPRTNEKLFF.

This clonotype turned up a few times. This sequence joins TRBV7-9 and TRBJ1-1; 7 bases agree with TRBD1. Trimming removed 0 bases from V and 4 bases from J; junction bases left unmatched: 8. Germline loops: CDR1 SEHNR, CDR2 FQNEAQ (reference sequence). The CDR3 loop spans 16 amino acids. This CDR3 is CASSLATTGLGTEAFF. The CDR3, as DNA: TGTGCCAGCAGCTTAGCCACGACAGGGCTGGGCACTGAAGCTTTCTTT. The variable domain in full, completed from reference TRBV7-9 and TRBJ1-1, reads DTGVSQNPRHKITKRGQNVTFRCDPISEHNRLYWYRQTLGQGPEFLTYFQNEAQLEKSRLLSDRFSAERPKGSFSTLEIQRTEQGDSAMYLCASSLATTGLGTEAFFGQGTRLTVV.

CDR3: CASSQVAEGATETQYF. DNA of the CDR3: TGCGCCAGCAGCCAAGTCGCTGAGGGCGCGACAGAGACCCAGTACTTC. The V call is TRBV4-1, the J call TRBJ2-5; maybe TRBD2 (5 bases). The CDR3 extends over 16 amino acids. Germline V gene data show CDR1 as MGHRA and CDR2 as YSYEKL. V shed 1 base and J shed 4 bases, with 16 bases lying between them.

Worth noting for this clonotype: Mismatch with germline at one junction end may stem from a read error. The V gene is TRBV28, the J gene TRBJ2-3, with D perhaps TRBD2 (6 bases). CDR3 length equals 12 residues. Per germline, CDR1 MDHEN and CDR2 SYDVKM. CDR3 sequence: CVSSSLGGGEYF. In DNA, the CDR3 is TGTGTCAGCAGTTCCCTGGGGGGAGGCGAGTATTTT.

The J gene is TRBJ2-2, the V gene TRBV4-2; D perhaps matches TRBD2 (6 bases). Germline V gene data show CDR1 as LGHNA and CDR2 as YNFKEQ. This CDR3 has 15 amino acids. The V end lost 6 bases, the J end lost 7 bases, and 18 bases lay between the germline ends. This CDR3 reads CASRYHGSSGGELFF. Here the CDR3 DNA reads TGTGCCAGCAGGTACCACGGGAGCAGTGGCGGGGAGCTGTTTTTT.

Turning to this clonotype: Sequence at one end of the junction differs from germline and may be a read error. This sequence joins TRBV29-1 and TRBJ2-2; 7 bases match TRBD2. Germline V lookup: CDR1 SQVTM, CDR2 ANQGSEA. CDR3 length: 15 amino acids. This CDR3 reads CSIEDAAGAPGELFF. The CDR3 DNA is TGCAGCATTGAAGACGCCGCGGGAGCCCCCGGGGAACTATTTTTT.

Points on this clonotype: Here the CDR3 omits its conserved ending phenylalanine or tryptophan, so a read error is the likely source. This chain joins TRBV6-2 or TRBV6-3 and TRBJ2-6; D not resolved. V gave up 3 bases and J gave up 0 bases, with 15 bases separating them. The CDR3 spans 18 residues. Per germline, CDR1 MNHEY and CDR2 SVGEGT. The CDR3 reads CASSYIGFPDSGANVLTL. DNA for the CDR3: TGTGCCAGCAGTTATATTGGGTTCCCAGACTCTGGGGCCAACGTCCTGACTTTG.

As for this clonotype: Germline is not matched at one junction end, which may reflect a read error. CDR3 DNA: TGTGCCAGCAGCCTTGATTTGAACAATGAGCAGCTCTTC. This sequence encodes CASSLDLNNEQLF. This chain links TRBV11-2 with TRBJ2-1; D gene uncertain. Germline lookup yields CDR1 SGHAT and CDR2 FQNNGV. The CDR3 totals 13 residues.

This chain links TRBV2 with TRBJ2-5; the match to TRBD2 covers 9 bases. The CDR3 is 16 amino acids. Germline V gene sequence: CDR1 SNHLY, CDR2 FYNNEI. Unmatched junction bases numbered 8, after V lost 1 base and J lost 5 bases. CDR3 nucleotide sequence: TGTGCCAGCAGTGAAGGGCTAGCGGGAAAGGGGGAGACCCAGTACTTC. Its translation is CASSEGLAGKGETQYF.

This rearrangement joins TRBV11-2 to TRBJ2-1; D is unclear. Trimming removed 5 bases at V and 6 bases at J, with 11 bases between. CDR1 SGHAT and CDR2 FQNNGV come from the germline V gene. The CDR3 sequence is 13 residues long. CDR3 sequence: CASSLPSFNEQFF. The DNA of the CDR3 is TGTGCCAGCAGCCTCCCGAGTTTCAATGAGCAGTTCTTC.

The chain recombines TRBV11-2 with TRBJ2-5; possible D gene TRBD2, 7 bases. The V end was cut by 5 bases, the J end by 5 bases, with 15 bases between. Germline loops: CDR1 SGHAT, CDR2 FQNNGV. This CDR3 comprises 14 residues. CDR3 amino acids: CASSHGRGGETQYF. DNA of the CDR3: TGTGCCAGCAGCCACGGACGCGGGGGCGAGACCCAGTACTTC.